This paragraph covers one T cell receptor beta chain sequence. Antigen unknown. This CDR3 comprises 16 residues. Looked up from germline, CDR1 is MNHEY and CDR2 is SVGEGT. V gave up 6 bases and J gave up 1 base, with 18 bases separating them. Method: immunoSEQ multiplex PCR; TCRdb's copy keeps in-frame clones and lacks some. The data contain about 130,000 clones, roughly 90% of them seen just once; the ten biggest clones take up approximately 4.2%. The sample comes from a study of T cell responses to AZD1222 COVID-19 vaccine. Study-level background: Pooling of second doses given at about 4 or about 12 weeks was done.

Notes on the study in general: Only five or six AZD1222 recipients were seropositive at baseline. There were mostly white British donors and more females than males, and clonal diversity was possibly underestimated. An increase in Spike-specific TCR breadth and depth was observed after two AZD1222 doses.

The chain employs TRBV6-2 or TRBV6-3 and TRBJ1-1, with D perhaps TRBD1 (6 bases). Sequencing used peripheral blood, obtained on day 0 of AZD1222 vaccination. The source is an adult in good health. The CDR3 region is CASSPRGTDGNTEAFF. In DNA form, the CDR3 reads TGTGCCAGCAGCCCTAGGGGGACTGATGGGAACACTGAAGCTTTCTTT.